This TCR beta chain came from a study of blood T cell repertoires in COVID-19. Generated by immunoSEQ multiplex PCR, the TCRdb table keeps only in-frame clones and is missing some. The sample holds approximately 200,000 clones, about 88% seen once. With 9 bases removed from V and 0 bases from J, the gap between germline ends came to 12 bases. The CDR3 is made up of 15 amino acids. From germline, CDR1 is LNHNV and CDR2 YYDKDF (reference sequence). What was sequenced was peripheral blood. The chain carries TRBV15 and TRBJ2-6; D gene uncertain. The sequence was obtained from a woman in her sixties with acute or convalescent COVID-19. CDR3: CATEPWSSGANVLTF. CDR3 bases: TGTGCCACTGAACCTTGGAGCTCTGGGGCCAACGTCCTGACTTTC.